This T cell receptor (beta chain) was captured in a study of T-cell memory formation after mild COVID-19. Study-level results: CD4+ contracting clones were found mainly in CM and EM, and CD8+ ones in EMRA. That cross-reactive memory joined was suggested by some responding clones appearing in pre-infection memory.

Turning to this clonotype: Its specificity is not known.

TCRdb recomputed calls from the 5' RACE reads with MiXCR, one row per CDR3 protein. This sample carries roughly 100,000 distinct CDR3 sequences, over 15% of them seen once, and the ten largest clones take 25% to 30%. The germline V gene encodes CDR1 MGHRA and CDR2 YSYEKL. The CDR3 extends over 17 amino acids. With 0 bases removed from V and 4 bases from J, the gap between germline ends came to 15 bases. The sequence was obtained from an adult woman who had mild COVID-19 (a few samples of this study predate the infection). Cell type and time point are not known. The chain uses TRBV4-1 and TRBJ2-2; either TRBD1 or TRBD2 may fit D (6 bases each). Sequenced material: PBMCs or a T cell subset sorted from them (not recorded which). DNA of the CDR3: TGCGCCAGCAGCCAAGAAGATCGGGGGCTGGGCACCGGGGAGCTGTTTTTT. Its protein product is CASSQEDRGLGTGELFF.